The 13 T cell receptor beta chains presented below share a single source sample, sequenced in a study of blood T cells in healthy people across ages. A second about 7 to 11 cycle PCR used barcoded and J-beta primers. Using its own MiXCR run on the 5' RACE reads, TCRdb lists one record per CDR3 protein. The repertoire consists of approximately 1.5 million distinct CDR3 sequences, with almost 35% occurring once and the leading ten covering roughly 12%. Material: blood. The receptors derive from a woman in her thirties in good health.

The V gene is TRBV5-1, the J gene TRBJ2-6, with unresolved D. Trimming left V 3 bases short and J 2 bases short, with 12 bases between. The CDR3 has 16 amino acids. The germline gives CDR1 SGHRS, CDR2 YFSETQ. CDR3: CASSSTVTPGANVLTF. The CDR3 DNA reads TGCGCCAGCAGCTCCACGGTAACCCCTGGGGCCAACGTCCTGACTTTC.

The chain couples TRBV14 to TRBJ1-4; 9 bases align to TRBD1. The junction had 10 bases not matched to a gene; V was cut back by 6 bases and J by 11 bases. Germline assignment: CDR1 SGHDN and CDR2 FVKESK. The length of the CDR3 is 14 residues. CDR3 nucleotide sequence: TGTGCCAGCAGTACAGGACAGGGGATTCGGAAACTGTTTTTT. Translating it yields CASSTGQGIRKLFF.

This clonotype was seen many times. The chain combines TRBV12-3 or TRBV12-4 with TRBJ1-2; TRBD1 matches at 7 bases. This CDR3 comprises 13 residues. Trimming removed 6 bases from V and 4 bases from J; junction bases left unmatched: 5. The CDR3 bases are TGTGCCAGCAGCCTGACAGGGACCTATGGCTACACCTTC. It is translated as CASSLTGTYGYTF.

This clonotype was seen a few times. The chain carries TRBV6-1 and TRBJ2-7; either TRBD1 or TRBD2 may supply D (5 bases each). Germline CDR1 MNHNS, CDR2 SASEGT. V gave up 8 bases and J gave up 0 bases, with 11 bases separating them. CDR3 length equals 13 residues. This chain's CDR3 is CASGTHSSYEQYF. CDR3 in DNA: TGTGCCAGCGGGACCCACAGCTCCTACGAGCAGTACTTC.

V gene TRBV3-1 combines with J gene TRBJ1-1, with D maybe TRBD1 (5 bases). The CDR3 has 15 amino acids. Germline V gene data show CDR1 as LGHDT and CDR2 as YNNKEL (reference sequence). Deletions cut 0 bases from V and 6 bases from J, with 14 bases between. CDR3 loop: CASSQERMGGAEAFF. For the CDR3, the DNA is TGTGCCAGCAGCCAAGAAAGGATGGGAGGGGCTGAAGCTTTCTTT.

The gene calls are TRBV27 and TRBJ1-2; the match to TRBD1 covers 7 bases. The CDR3 sequence is 13 residues long. Losses at the gene ends were 6 bases for V and 9 bases for J; bases not matched to a gene: 10. Looked up from germline, CDR1 is MNHEY and CDR2 is SMNVEV (reference sequence). In DNA form, the CDR3 reads TGTGCCAGCAGGGGGGGGACAGCAAACCGCTACACCTTC. It is translated as CASRGGTANRYTF.

The chain combines TRBV7-3 with TRBJ2-5; 8 positions agree with TRBD2. With V trimmed by 5 bases and J by 5 bases, 7 bases remained unmatched. From germline, CDR1 is SGHTA and CDR2 FQGTGA. This CDR3 is built from 14 residues. CDR3 sequence reads: CASSPGGPRETQYF. The CDR3, as DNA: TGTGCCAGCAGCCCGGGGGGGCCTCGGGAGACCCAGTACTTC.

This chain links TRBV15 with TRBJ1-1, with unresolved D. The CDR3 runs 15 residues. Germline CDR1 reads LNHNV; CDR2 reads YYDKDF (reference sequence). V gave up 0 bases and J gave up 0 bases, with 8 bases separating them. The CDR3 loop reads CATSRDPSMNTEAFF. Written as DNA, the CDR3 is TGTGCCACCAGCAGAGATCCGAGTATGAACACTGAAGCTTTCTTT.

Only a few counts were recorded for this clonotype. V is TRBV15 and J is TRBJ2-1; no reliable D call. The V end was cut by 5 bases, the J end by 8 bases, with 13 bases between. The CDR3 has 13 residues. From germline, CDR1 is LNHNV and CDR2 YYDKDF (reference sequence). The CDR3 DNA is TGTGCCACCAGCGCGACGCTCGGGTATGAGCAGTTCTTC. Translated: CATSATLGYEQFF.

This clonotype showed up just a few times. This sequence joins TRBV7-9 and TRBJ2-5; D unresolved. Looked up from germline, CDR1 is SEHNR and CDR2 is FQNEAQ (reference sequence). The ends were cut back, 3 bases at V and 3 bases at J, with 11 bases in the middle. The CDR3 is 14 residues long. CDR3 sequence: CASSFQSVEETQYF. CDR3 nucleotides: TGTGCCAGCAGCTTCCAGTCGGTTGAAGAGACCCAGTACTTC.

The chain recombines TRBV12-3 or TRBV12-4 with TRBJ1-5; D uncertain. Trimming pared 5 bases from V and 3 bases from J, leaving 11 bases between. The CDR3 is 14 amino acids. The DNA of the CDR3 is TGTGCCAGCAGTGGACCGACCCTCAATCAGCCCCAGCATTTT. Amino acid sequence: CASSGPTLNQPQHF.

In its sample, this clonotype was seen a few times. CDR3 protein: CASSLELYTEAFF. The CDR3 region has the DNA TGCGCCAGCAGCTTGGAGTTGTACACTGAAGCTTTCTTT. V is TRBV5-1 and J is TRBJ1-1; D not resolved. Germline-derived CDR1 and CDR2 are SGHRS and YFSETQ. The CDR3 is 13 amino acids. V was pared by 0 bases and J by 3 bases, with 6 bases between.

This rearrangement joins TRBV27 to TRBJ2-6, with 10 bases identical to TRBD1. This CDR3 is built from 15 residues. Per the germline V gene, CDR1 is MNHEY and CDR2 is SMNVEV (reference sequence). After removal of 7 bases from V and 7 bases from J, the junction contained 7 bases not matched to a gene. The CDR3 region is CASKAGTGVANVLTF. The CDR3 bases are TGTGCCAGCAAGGCCGGGACAGGGGTCGCCAACGTCCTGACTTTC. Filled out from reference TRBV27 and TRBJ2-6, the complete variable domain reads EAQVTQNPRYLITVTGKKLTVTCSQNMNHEYMSWYRQDPGLGLRQIYYSMNVEVTDKGDVPEGYKVSRKEKRNFPLILESPSPNQTSLYFCASKAGTGVANVLTFGAGSRLTVL.